This T cell receptor (beta chain) stems from a study of response to subunit inactivated influenza vaccine. The CDR3 consists of 12 residues. CDR1 is MGHRA, CDR2 YSYEKL, per germline. The V and J ends lost 4 bases and 7 bases respectively, with 10 bases between them. TCRdb called the RT-PCR reads again in MiXCR, with one record for every CDR3 protein. This sample has about 800,000 distinct CDR3 sequences, with approximately 21% found just once. The clonotype comes from a man in his forties or fifties who received an inactivated influenza vaccine. Here the sequenced sample was PBMCs from blood, taken roughly 5 days after vaccination. The rearrangement joins TRBV4-1 to TRBJ1-1, with D possibly matching TRBD1 (5 bases). The CDR3 nucleotides are TGCGCCAGCAGCCTCTGGGGGAGTGAAGCTTTCTTT. Amino acid sequence: CASSLWGSEAFF.